What follows are 20 T cell receptor beta chains derived from one specimen sequenced in a study of shared T cell receptors in the human thymus. TCRdb's table, derived via immunoSEQ multiplex PCR, lists solely in-frame clones and lacks some. Of about 660,000 clones in the sample, more than 70% were seen once. This sample also belongs to another study, concerning human thymus T cells.

The sequencing sample was made of thymocytes. These receptors were obtained from a boy in the first two years of life with a congenital heart defect.

The genes are TRBV16 and TRBJ1-2; D might be TRBD1 (5 bases). This CDR3 has 13 residues. Trimming took 4 bases from V and 10 from J, leaving 16 bases between them. CDR1 and CDR2 from the germline V gene are KGHSY and FQNENV. This CDR3 reads CASSPSDTSVYTF. CDR3 DNA: TGTGCCAGCAGCCCCTCGGACACCAGCGTCTACACCTTC.

The table lists this clone with a few counts. The CDR3 coding sequence is TGTGCCAGCAGCTTGGATCTGGCAGGGGGAAACAATGAGCAGTTCTTC. Translated, it gives CASSLDLAGGNNEQFF. V usage is TRBV7-2 and J usage is TRBJ2-1; 7 bases are shared with TRBD1. This CDR3 comprises 16 residues. CDR1 and CDR2 (germline): SGHTA, FQGNSA. The V gene end was trimmed by 3 bases and the J gene end by 5 bases; junction bases not matched to a gene: 10.

V and J are TRBV12-5 and TRBJ1-1; D call uncertain. The germline V and J ends were trimmed by 2 bases and 8 bases, with 15 bases remaining between them. CDR1 is LGHNT and CDR2 is FRNRAP in the germline V gene. The CDR3 is 14 residues long. CDR3 in DNA: TGTGCTAGTGGTTTGCTACCTGGCTCAGGCGAAGCTTTCTTT. Protein: CASGLLPGSGEAFF.

The chain is built from TRBV7-2 and TRBJ2-3; no firm D call. This CDR3 has 14 residues. CDR1 is SGHTA, CDR2 FQGNSA, per germline. Trimming cost V 0 bases and J 4 bases, with 8 bases left between them. CDR3 sequence: CASSLALVPDTQYF. The CDR3 DNA is TGTGCCAGCAGCTTAGCTCTAGTCCCAGATACGCAGTATTTT.

This rearrangement joins TRBV2 to TRBJ2-1; 7 bases are shared with TRBD1. Germline loops: CDR1 SNHLY, CDR2 FYNNEI. The CDR3 is 13 amino acids. Unmatched junction bases numbered 2, after V lost 5 bases and J lost 4 bases. The CDR3 nucleotides read TGTGCCAGCAGTCCGGGACAGTACAATGAGCAGTTCTTC. Its protein is CASSPGQYNEQFF.

V usage is TRBV6-1 and J usage is TRBJ2-7, with D possibly being TRBD1 (7 bases). CDR3 length equals 15 residues. V was pared by 4 bases and J by 5 bases, with 18 bases between. CDR1 MNHNS and CDR2 SASEGT come from the germline V gene. The DNA for the CDR3 is TGTGCCAGCAGTGCGGAGGGACAGCTATACAACGAGCAGTACTTC. Translated: CASSAEGQLYNEQYF.

This clone was picked up one time. J is TRBJ1-5 and V is TRBV13; possibly TRBD1 for D (5 bases). The CDR3 loop spans 18 amino acids. CDR1 is PRHDT, CDR2 FYEKMQ, per germline (reference sequence). The V gene lost 2 bases and the J gene lost 0 bases, with 17 bases spanning the gap. This CDR3 reads CASSLRIYTGSSNQPQHF. Here the CDR3 DNA reads TGTGCCAGCAGCTTACGAATTTATACAGGTAGTAGCAATCAGCCCCAGCATTTT.

The chain is built from TRBV4-1 and TRBJ1-2; D remains unclear. The CDR3 spans 16 residues. Between the trimmed V and J ends, which lost 1 base and 3 bases, there was a span of 15 bases. Looked up from germline, CDR1 is MGHRA and CDR2 is YSYEKL. CDR3 loop: CASSQVAPQPDYGYTF. In nucleotides, the CDR3 is TGCGCCAGCAGCCAAGTAGCCCCCCAGCCTGACTATGGCTACACCTTC.

The rearrangement joins TRBV2 to TRBJ2-3, with D maybe TRBD2 (6 bases). The germline V and J ends were trimmed by 6 bases and 3 bases, with 7 bases remaining between them. The CDR3 covers 12 residues. The germline gives CDR1 SNHLY, CDR2 FYNNEI. The CDR3 DNA reads as TGTGCCAGCAGGACTAGTACAGATACGCAGTATTTT. Its protein is CASRTSTDTQYF.

The V gene is TRBV25-1, the J gene TRBJ2-5; 10 bases map to TRBD1. The J call may be faulty, since TRBJ2-7 better matches the DNA end. This CDR3 has 17 amino acids. From germline, CDR1 is MGHDK and CDR2 SYGVNS. The CDR3 DNA reads TGTGCCAGCAGTGAATCGCCCGGGACAGGGGAATCCTACGAGCAGTACTTC. Translated: CASSESPGTGESYEQYF.

The count of this clone is one. The chain uses TRBV19 and TRBJ1-2; no reliable D call. CDR1 and CDR2 (germline): LNHDA, SQIVND (reference sequence). Trimming pared 1 base from V and 4 bases from J, leaving 7 bases between. This CDR3 is 13 amino acids long. The CDR3 DNA follows: TGTGCCAGTAGTATAGCGAGATTCTATGGCTACACCTTC. Amino acids: CASSIARFYGYTF.

V and J are TRBV23-1 and TRBJ2-7, with 9 bases lining up with TRBD2. Being an ORF, TRBV23-1 has a function that is uncertain. The CDR3 loop spans 18 amino acids. V lost 0 bases to trimming and J lost 3 bases; unmatched junction nucleotides: 12. CDR3 protein: CASSQSPHYSGSCYEQYF. The CDR3 DNA reads as TGCGCCAGCAGTCAATCACCCCATTATAGCGGGAGTTGCTACGAGCAGTACTTC.

This chain joins TRBV27 and TRBJ1-2; a possible D gene is TRBD1 (6 bases). Germline lookup yields CDR1 MNHEY and CDR2 SMNVEV (reference sequence). Trimming pared 5 bases from V and 4 bases from J, leaving 14 bases between. The CDR3 covers 14 residues. CDR3 sequence: CASSPQGMFYGYTF. The CDR3 DNA reads TGTGCCAGCAGTCCACAGGGAATGTTCTATGGCTACACCTTC.

J is TRBJ2-7 and V is TRBV4-1, with 9 positions matching TRBD1. The J segment lost 4 bases and the V segment lost 2 bases, leaving 12 bases of the junction unmatched. Germline V gene data show CDR1 as MGHRA and CDR2 as YSYEKL. This CDR3 has 17 residues. DNA of the CDR3: TGCGCCAGCAGCCAACCAAGACGGGGACAGGGCGGGTACGAGCAGTACTTC. Its protein product is CASSQPRRGQGGYEQYF.

V usage is TRBV7-9 and J usage is TRBJ1-3; possibly TRBD1 for D (5 bases). The germline V gene has CDR1 SEHNR and CDR2 FQNEAQ (reference sequence). The CDR3 is 16 amino acids. V was cut by 0 bases and J by 0 bases, with 9 bases left in between. The CDR3 DNA follows: TGTGCCAGCAGCTTAGCGGGGGGACCCTCTGGAAACACCATATATTTT. It translates to CASSLAGGPSGNTIYF. Based on the CDR3 plus reference TRBV7-9 and TRBJ1-3, the full variable domain is DTGVSQNPRHKITKRGQNVTFRCDPISEHNRLYWYRQTLGQGPEFLTYFQNEAQLEKSRLLSDRFSAERPKGSFSTLEIQRTEQGDSAMYLCASSLAGGPSGNTIYFGEGSWLTVV.

The V call is TRBV10-1, the J call TRBJ2-1; D ambiguous. The length of the CDR3 is 12 residues. Germline V gene lookup returns CDR1 WNHNN and CDR2 SYGVQD (reference sequence). V gave up 6 bases and J gave up 10 bases, with 13 bases separating them. The CDR3, as DNA: TGCGCCAGCAGCCACCCTCGAGGAGAGCAGTTCTTC. It specifies CASSHPRGEQFF.

The V call is TRBV28, the J call TRBJ1-1, with a tentative D call TRBD1 (6 bases). There are 17 residues in the CDR3. Germline CDR1 MDHEN, CDR2 SYDVKM. V was cut by 6 bases and J by 0 bases, with 20 bases left in between. This chain's CDR3 is CASSQRVTGTMNTEAFF. Here the CDR3 DNA reads TGTGCCAGCAGCCAACGAGTGACAGGAACCATGAACACTGAAGCTTTCTTT. The full variable domain, its missing parts supplied by reference TRBV28 and TRBJ1-1, is DVKVTQSSRYLVKRTGEKVFLECVQDMDHENMFWYRQDPGLGLRLIYFSYDVKMKEKGDIPEGYSVSREKKERFSLILESASTNQTSMYLCASSQRVTGTMNTEAFFGQGTRLTVV.

The rearrangement joins TRBV28 to TRBJ2-1; 8 nucleotides align to TRBD1. The junction had 6 bases not matched to a gene; V was cut back by 5 bases and J by 3 bases. CDR1 MDHEN and CDR2 SYDVKM come from the germline V gene. The CDR3 totals 15 residues. CDR3 in DNA: TGTGCCAGCAGTGAGAGGGGACAGGTCTACAATGAGCAGTTCTTC. Translated: CASSERGQVYNEQFF.

This chain joins TRBV5-1 and TRBJ2-1; maybe TRBD2 (6 bases). The germline V gene encodes CDR1 SGHRS and CDR2 YFSETQ. Trimming removed 3 bases at V and 5 bases at J, with 12 bases between. The CDR3 is made up of 14 amino acids. CDR3 amino acids: CASSSPLANNEQFF. In DNA form, the CDR3 reads TGCGCCAGCAGCTCTCCACTAGCAAACAATGAGCAGTTCTTC.

The V and J genes are TRBV28 and TRBJ2-6, with a tentative D call TRBD2 (6 bases). Trimming took 6 bases from V and 1 from J, leaving 10 bases between them. CDR3 size: 15 residues. Germline-derived CDR1 and CDR2 are MDHEN and SYDVKM. The DNA for the CDR3 is TGTGCCAGCAGGGAGGGAGTTTCTGGGGCCAACGTCCTGACTTTC. Protein: CASREGVSGANVLTF.